Given below is one T cell receptor beta chain in context. TCRdb's table, derived via immunoSEQ multiplex PCR, lists solely in-frame clones and lacks some. The data show around 83,000 clones, with around 90% seen just once and under 8.5% held by the top ten. The source of the sample is a study of blood T cell repertoires in COVID-19. This TCR was sampled from a man older than 75 with active or convalescent COVID-19. The sequencing input was peripheral blood.

The CDR3: CASNPGTHQETQYF. CDR3 DNA sequence: TGCGCCAGCAATCCCGGGACACACCAAGAGACCCAGTACTTC. This rearrangement joins TRBV5-1 to TRBJ2-5, with D possibly being TRBD1 (6 bases). V was trimmed by 6 bases and J by 0 bases, leaving 12 bases between them. From germline, CDR1 is SGHRS and CDR2 YFSETQ. The CDR3 is 14 residues long.